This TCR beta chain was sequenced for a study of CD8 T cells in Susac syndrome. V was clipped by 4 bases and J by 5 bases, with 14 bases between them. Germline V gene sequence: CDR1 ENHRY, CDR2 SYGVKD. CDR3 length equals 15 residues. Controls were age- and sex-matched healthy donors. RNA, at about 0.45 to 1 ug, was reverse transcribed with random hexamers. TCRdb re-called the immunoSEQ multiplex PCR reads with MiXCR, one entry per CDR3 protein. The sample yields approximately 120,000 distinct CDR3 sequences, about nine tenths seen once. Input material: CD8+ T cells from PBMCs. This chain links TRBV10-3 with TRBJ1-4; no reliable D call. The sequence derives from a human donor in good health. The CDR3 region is CAISGAGPVNEKLFF. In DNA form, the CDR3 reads TGTGCCATCAGTGGAGCCGGGCCGGTCAATGAAAAACTGTTTTTT.